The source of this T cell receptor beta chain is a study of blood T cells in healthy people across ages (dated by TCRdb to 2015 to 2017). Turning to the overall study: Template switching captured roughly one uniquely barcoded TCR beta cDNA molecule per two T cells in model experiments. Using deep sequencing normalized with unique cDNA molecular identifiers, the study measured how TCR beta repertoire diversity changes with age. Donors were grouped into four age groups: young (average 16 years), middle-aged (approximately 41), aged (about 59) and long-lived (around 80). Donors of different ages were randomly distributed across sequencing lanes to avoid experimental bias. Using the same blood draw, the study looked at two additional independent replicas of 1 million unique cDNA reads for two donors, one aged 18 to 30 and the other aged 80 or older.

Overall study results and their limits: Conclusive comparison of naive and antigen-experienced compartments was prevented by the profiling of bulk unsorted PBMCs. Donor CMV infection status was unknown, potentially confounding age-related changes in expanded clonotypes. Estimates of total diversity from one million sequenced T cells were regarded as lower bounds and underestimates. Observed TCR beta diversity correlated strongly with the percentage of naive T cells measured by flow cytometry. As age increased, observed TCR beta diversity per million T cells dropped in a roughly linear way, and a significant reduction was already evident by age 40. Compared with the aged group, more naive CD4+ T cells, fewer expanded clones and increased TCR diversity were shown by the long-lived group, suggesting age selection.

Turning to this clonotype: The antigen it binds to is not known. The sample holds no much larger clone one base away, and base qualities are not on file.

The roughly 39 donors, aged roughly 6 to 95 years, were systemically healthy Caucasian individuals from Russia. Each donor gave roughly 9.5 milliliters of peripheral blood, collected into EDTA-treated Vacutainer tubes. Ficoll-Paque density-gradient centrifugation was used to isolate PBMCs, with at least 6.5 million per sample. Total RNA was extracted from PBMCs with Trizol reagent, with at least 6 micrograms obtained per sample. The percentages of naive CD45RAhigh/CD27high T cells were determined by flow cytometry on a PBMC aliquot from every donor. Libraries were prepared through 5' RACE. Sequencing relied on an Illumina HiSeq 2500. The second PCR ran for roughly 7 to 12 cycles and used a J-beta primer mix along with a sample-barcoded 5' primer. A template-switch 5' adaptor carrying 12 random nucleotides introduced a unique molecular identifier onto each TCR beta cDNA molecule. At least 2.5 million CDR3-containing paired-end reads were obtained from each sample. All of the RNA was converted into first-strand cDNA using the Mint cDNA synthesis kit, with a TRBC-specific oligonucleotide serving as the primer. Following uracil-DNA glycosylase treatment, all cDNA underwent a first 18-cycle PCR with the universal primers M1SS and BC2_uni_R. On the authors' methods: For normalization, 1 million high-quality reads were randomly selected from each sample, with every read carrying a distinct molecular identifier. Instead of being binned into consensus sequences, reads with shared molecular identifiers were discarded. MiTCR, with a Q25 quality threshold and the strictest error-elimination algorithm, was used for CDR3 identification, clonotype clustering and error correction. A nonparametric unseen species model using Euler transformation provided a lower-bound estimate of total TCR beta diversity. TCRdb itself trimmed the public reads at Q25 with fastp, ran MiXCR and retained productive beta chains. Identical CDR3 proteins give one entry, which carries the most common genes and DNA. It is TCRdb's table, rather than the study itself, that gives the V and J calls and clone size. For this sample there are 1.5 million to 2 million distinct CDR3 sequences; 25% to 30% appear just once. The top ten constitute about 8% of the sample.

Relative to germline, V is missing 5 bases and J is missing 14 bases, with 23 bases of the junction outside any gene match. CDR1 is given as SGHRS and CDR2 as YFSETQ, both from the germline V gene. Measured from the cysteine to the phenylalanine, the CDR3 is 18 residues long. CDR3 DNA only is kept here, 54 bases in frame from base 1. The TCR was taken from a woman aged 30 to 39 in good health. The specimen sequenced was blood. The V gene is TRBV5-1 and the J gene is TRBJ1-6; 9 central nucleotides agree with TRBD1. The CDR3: CASSYSGTGNFMASALHF. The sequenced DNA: TGCGCCAGCAGTTACTCCGGGACAGGGAACTTTATGGCATCGGCCCTCCACTTT.